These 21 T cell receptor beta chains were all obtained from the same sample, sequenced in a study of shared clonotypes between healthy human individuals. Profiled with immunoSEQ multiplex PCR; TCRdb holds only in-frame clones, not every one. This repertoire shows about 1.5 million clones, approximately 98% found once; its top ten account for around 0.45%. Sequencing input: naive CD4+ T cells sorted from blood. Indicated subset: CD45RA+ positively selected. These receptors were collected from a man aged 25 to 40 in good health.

The CDR3 bases are TGTGCCAGCAGTGCCCGTGCGTCACGAGCTCAGGGCTACGAGCAGTACTTC. Translating gives CASSARASRAQGYEQYF. This sequence joins TRBV25-1 and TRBJ2-7; maybe TRBD1 (5 bases). This CDR3 is built from 17 residues. The germline V gene has CDR1 MGHDK and CDR2 SYGVNS. Between the trimmed V and J ends, which lost 4 bases and 3 bases, there was a span of 22 bases.

This CDR3 reads CASSQRNYGEQFF. The CDR3 coding sequence is TGTGCCAGCAGCCAACGGAACTACGGAGAGCAGTTCTTC. V is TRBV14 and J is TRBJ2-1; D call uncertain. With 2 bases removed from V and 10 bases from J, the gap between germline ends came to 12 bases. The CDR3 runs 13 residues. Germline V gives CDR1 SGHDN, CDR2 FVKESK.

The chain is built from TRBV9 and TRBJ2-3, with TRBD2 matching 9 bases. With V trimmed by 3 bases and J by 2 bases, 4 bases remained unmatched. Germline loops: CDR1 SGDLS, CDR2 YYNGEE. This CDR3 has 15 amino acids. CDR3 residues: CASSASSGNTDTQYF. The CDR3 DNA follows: TGTGCCAGCAGCGCCTCTAGCGGGAACACAGATACGCAGTATTTT.

The CDR3 reads CASRGEREYDEQYF. As DNA, the CDR3 is TGTGCCAGCAGAGGCGAGCGGGAGTACGACGAGCAGTACTTC. The chain couples TRBV28 to TRBJ2-7, with 8 bases that match TRBD2. Germline-derived CDR1 and CDR2 are MDHEN and SYDVKM. The CDR3 spans 14 residues. The ends lost 6 bases at V and 5 bases at J; junction bases unmatched: 9.

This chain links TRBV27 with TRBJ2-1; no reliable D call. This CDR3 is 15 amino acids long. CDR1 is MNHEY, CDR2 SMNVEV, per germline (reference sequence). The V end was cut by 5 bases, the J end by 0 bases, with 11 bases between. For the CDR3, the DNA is TGTGCCAGCAGTAGGTCGATAAGCTCCTACAATGAGCAGTTCTTC. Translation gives CASSRSISSYNEQFF.

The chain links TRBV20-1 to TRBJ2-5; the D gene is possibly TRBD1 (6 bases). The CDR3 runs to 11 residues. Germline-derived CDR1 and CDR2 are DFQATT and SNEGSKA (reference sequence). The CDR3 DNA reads TGCAGCACAGGGCTTCAAGAGACCCAGTACTTC. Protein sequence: CSTGLQETQYF.

This chain's CDR3 is CASSYRALGGYTF. The DNA of the CDR3 is TGTGCCAGCAGCTACCGGGCCCTAGGAGGCTACACCTTC. V is TRBV6-5 and J is TRBJ1-2, with no clear D. CDR3 length equals 13 residues. Germline values: CDR1 MNHEY, CDR2 SVGAGI. The V gene lost 6 bases and the J gene lost 8 bases, with 16 bases spanning the gap.

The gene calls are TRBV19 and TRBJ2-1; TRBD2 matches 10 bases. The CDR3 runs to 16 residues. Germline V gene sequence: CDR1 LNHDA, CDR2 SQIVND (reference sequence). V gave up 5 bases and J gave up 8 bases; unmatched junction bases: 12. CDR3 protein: CASSLSSGRRNYEQFF. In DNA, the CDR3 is TGTGCCAGTAGTTTATCTAGCGGGAGACGGAATTATGAGCAGTTCTTC.

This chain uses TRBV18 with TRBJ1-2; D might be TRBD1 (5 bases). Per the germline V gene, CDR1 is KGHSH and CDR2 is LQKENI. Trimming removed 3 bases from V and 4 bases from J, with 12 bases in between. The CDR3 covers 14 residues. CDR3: CASSPLQEIYGYTF. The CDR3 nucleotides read TGTGCCAGCTCACCTTTACAGGAGATCTATGGCTACACCTTC. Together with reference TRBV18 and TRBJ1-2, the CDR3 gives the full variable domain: NAGVMQNPRHLVRRRGQEARLRCSPMKGHSHVYWYRQLPEEGLKFMVYLQKENIIDESGMPKERFSAEFPKEGPSILRIQQVVRGDSAAYFCASSPLQEIYGYTFGSGTRLTVV.

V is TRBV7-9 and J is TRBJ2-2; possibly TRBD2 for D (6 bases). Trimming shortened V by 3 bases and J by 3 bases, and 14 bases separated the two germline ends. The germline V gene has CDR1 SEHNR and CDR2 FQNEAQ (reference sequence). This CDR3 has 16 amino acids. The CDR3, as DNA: TGTGCCAGCAGCTTTTCGGCTAGCGAGTACACCGGGGAGCTGTTTTTT. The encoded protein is CASSFSASEYTGELFF.

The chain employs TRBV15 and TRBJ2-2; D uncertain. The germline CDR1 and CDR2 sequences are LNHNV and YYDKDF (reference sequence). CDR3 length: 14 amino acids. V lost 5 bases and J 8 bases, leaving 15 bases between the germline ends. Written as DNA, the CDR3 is TGTGCCACCAGCGGGTCCCCGTTAAGGGGGGAGCTGTTTTTT. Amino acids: CATSGSPLRGELFF.

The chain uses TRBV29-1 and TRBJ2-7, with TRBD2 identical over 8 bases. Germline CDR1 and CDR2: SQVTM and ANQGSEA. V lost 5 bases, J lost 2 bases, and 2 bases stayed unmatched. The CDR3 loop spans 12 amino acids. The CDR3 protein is CSVLLAAYEQYF. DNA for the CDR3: TGCAGCGTTTTACTAGCGGCCTACGAGCAGTACTTC.

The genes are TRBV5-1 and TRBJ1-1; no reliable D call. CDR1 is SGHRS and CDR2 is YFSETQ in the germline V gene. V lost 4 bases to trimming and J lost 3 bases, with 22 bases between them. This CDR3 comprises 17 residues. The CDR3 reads CASSHTEMFNGDTEAFF. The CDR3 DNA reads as TGCGCCAGCAGCCACACAGAGATGTTTAATGGGGACACTGAAGCTTTCTTT.

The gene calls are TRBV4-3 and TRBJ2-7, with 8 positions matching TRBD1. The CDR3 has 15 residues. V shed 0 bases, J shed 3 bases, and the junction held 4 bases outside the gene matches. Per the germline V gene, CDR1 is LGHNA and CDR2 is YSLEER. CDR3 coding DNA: TGCGCCAGCAGCCAAGAAGGCAGGGGGCTCTACGAGCAGTACTTC. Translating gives CASSQEGRGLYEQYF.

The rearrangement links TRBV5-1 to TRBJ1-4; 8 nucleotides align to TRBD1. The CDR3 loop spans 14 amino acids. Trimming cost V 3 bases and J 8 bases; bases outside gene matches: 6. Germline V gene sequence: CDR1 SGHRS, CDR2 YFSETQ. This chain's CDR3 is CASSSRGRGEKLFF. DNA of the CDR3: TGCGCCAGCAGCTCCAGGGGGCGCGGGGAAAAACTGTTTTTT.

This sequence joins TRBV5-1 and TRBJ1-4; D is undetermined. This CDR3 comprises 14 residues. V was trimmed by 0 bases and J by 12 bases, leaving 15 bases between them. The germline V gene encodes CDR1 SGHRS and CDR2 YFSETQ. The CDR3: CASSLGLERRELFF. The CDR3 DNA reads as TGCGCCAGCAGCTTGGGACTCGAGAGGCGGGAACTGTTTTTT.

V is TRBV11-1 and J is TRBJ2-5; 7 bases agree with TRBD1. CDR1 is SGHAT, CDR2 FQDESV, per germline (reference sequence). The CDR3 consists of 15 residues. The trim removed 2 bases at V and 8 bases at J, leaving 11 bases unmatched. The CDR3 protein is CASSLSNRGEGTQYF. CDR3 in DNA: TGTGCCAGCAGCTTATCGAACAGGGGAGAAGGTACCCAGTACTTC.

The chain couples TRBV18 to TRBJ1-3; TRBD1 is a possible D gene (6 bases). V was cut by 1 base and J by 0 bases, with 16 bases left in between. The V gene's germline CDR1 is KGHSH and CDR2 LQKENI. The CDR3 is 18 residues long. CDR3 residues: CASSPLKDRLSSGNTIYF. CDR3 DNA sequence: TGTGCCAGCTCACCACTTAAAGACAGGCTGAGCTCTGGAAACACCATATATTTT. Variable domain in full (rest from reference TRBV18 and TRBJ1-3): NAGVMQNPRHLVRRRGQEARLRCSPMKGHSHVYWYRQLPEEGLKFMVYLQKENIIDESGMPKERFSAEFPKEGPSILRIQQVVRGDSAAYFCASSPLKDRLSSGNTIYFGEGSWLTVV.

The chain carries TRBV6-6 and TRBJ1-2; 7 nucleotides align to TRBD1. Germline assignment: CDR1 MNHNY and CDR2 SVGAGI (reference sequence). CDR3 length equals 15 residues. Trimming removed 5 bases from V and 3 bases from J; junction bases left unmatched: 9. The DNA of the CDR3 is TGTGCCAGCAGTAAACGGGACAGAAGTTACTATGGCTACACCTTC. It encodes CASSKRDRSYYGYTF.

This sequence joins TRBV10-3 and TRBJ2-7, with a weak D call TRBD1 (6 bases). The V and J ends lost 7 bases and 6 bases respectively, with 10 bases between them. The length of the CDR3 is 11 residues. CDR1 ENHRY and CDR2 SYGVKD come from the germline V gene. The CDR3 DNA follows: TGTGCCATCACACAGGGAGCCGAGCAGTACTTC. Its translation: CAITQGAEQYF.

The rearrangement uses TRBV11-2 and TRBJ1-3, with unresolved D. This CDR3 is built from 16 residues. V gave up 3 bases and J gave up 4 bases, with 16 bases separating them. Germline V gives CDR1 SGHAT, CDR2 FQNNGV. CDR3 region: CASSFRRQNVGNTIYF. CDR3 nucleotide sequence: TGTGCCAGCAGCTTCAGACGCCAGAATGTCGGAAACACCATATATTTT.